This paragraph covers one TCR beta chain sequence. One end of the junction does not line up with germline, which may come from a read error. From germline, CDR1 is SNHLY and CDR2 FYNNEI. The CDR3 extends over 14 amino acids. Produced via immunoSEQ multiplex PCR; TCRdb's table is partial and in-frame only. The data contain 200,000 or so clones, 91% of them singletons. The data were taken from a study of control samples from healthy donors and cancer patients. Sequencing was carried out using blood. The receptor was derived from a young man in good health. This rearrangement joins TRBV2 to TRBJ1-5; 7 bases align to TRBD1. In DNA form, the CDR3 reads TGTGCCAGCAGCGAAGGGGACAGATATCAGCCCCAGCATTTT. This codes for CASSEGDRYQPQHF. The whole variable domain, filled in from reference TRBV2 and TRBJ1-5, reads EPEVTQTPSHQVTQMGQEVILRCVPISNHLYFYWYRQILGQKVEFLVSFYNNEISEKSEIFDDQFSVERPDGSNFTLKIRSTKLEDSAMYFCASSEGDRYQPQHFGDGTRLSIL.